A selection of T cell receptor beta chains follows, all from one sample in a study of metastatic and nonmetastatic thyroid tumors. TCRdb reprocessed the PCR reads using MiXCR. The sample contains about 28,000 clones, approximately 22% of which appear only once. The sequenced sample was blood. The receptors stem from a female donor with papillary thyroid cancer or a benign thyroid nodule (not recorded which). Some clones in this sample may be carry-over from other donors' samples. CDR3s include the opening cysteine and the closing phenylalanine or tryptophan. The D gene is left open where the match is weak. Clone size, where shown, is once, few, many, or a class for clones that have expanded.

few	TRBD1	TRBV10-3	TRBJ2-7	CAIKGQGASYEQYF	TGTGCCATCAAGGGACAGGGGGCTTCCTACGAGCAGTACTTC
medium-sized	TRBD2	TRBV28	TRBJ2-7	CASRPLAGVPWGEQYF	TGTGCCAGCAGGCCTCTAGCGGGGGTGCCCTGGGGAGAGCAGTACTTC
many	.	TRBV20-1	TRBJ2-2	CSAAEVNTGELFF	TGCAGTGCTGCGGAAGTGAACACCGGGGAGCTGTTTTTT
many	.	TRBV6-2/TRBV6-3	TRBJ2-7	CATIEYPHRVTSVSEQYF	TGTGCCACCATCGAATACCCCCACAGGGTAACTAGCGTCTCCGAGCAGTACTTC
.	.	TRBV6-2/TRBV6-3	TRBJ2-1	CASTLSVSYNEQFF	TGTGCCAGCACCCTAAGCGTTTCCTACAATGAGCAGTTCTTC
many	.	TRBV25-1	TRBJ1-2	CASRRGADGYTF	TGTGCCAGCCGACGGGGGGCTGATGGCTACACCTTC
few	.	TRBV6-2/TRBV6-3	TRBJ2-1	CASSYKLLYNEQFF	TGTGCCAGCAGTTACAAACTACTCTACAATGAGCAGTTCTTC
few	.	TRBV7-9	TRBJ2-2	CASSLGLGVTGELFF	TGTGCCAGCAGCTTAGGACTAGGGGTGACCGGGGAGCTGTTTTTT
many	.	TRBV9	TRBJ1-3	CASSVREIGNTIYF	TGTGCCAGCAGCGTTAGGGAAATTGGAAACACCATATATTTT
many	TRBD1	TRBV7-9	TRBJ1-6	CASSFGQGTSPLHF	TGTGCCAGCAGCTTCGGACAGGGAACTTCACCCCTCCACTTT
few	.	TRBV6-2/TRBV6-3	TRBJ2-2	CASSYSGPFNTGELFF	TGTGCCAGCAGTTACTCTGGCCCGTTCAACACCGGGGAGCTGTTTTTT
.	.	TRBV20-1	TRBJ2-1	CSARVRQVSGNEQFF	TGCAGTGCTAGAGTCCGGCAGGTCTCGGGCAATGAGCAGTTCTTC
.	.	TRBV2	TRBJ2-7	CASSSRGFEQYF	TGTGCCAGCAGCTCGAGAGGTTTCGAGCAGTACTTC
.	.	TRBV6-1	TRBJ1-1	CASSPTVNTEAFF	TGTGCCAGCTCACCGACAGTGAACACTGAAGCTTTCTTT
many	.	TRBV20-1	TRBJ1-2	CSARDSVNYGYTF	TGCAGTGCTAGAGACTCTGTTAACTATGGCTACACCTTC
.	TRBD2	TRBV4-1	TRBJ2-5	CASSRLLAGVQETQYF	TGCGCCAGCAGCCGCTTACTAGCGGGGGTCCAAGAGACCCAGTACTTC
many	.	TRBV29-1	TRBJ2-1	CSVEDWLAPNNEQFF	TGCAGCGTTGAAGATTGGCTAGCGCCGAACAATGAGCAGTTCTTC
.	.	TRBV4-1	TRBJ2-3	CASSQAYRDSGDTQYF	TGCGCCAGCAGCCAGGCCTACAGGGATTCGGGAGATACGCAGTATTTT
few	.	TRBV9	TRBJ2-7	CASSVIPGVNEQYF	TGTGCCAGCAGCGTAATACCGGGAGTGAACGAGCAGTACTTC
many	.	TRBV5-1	TRBJ2-5	CASSLVGGTETQYF	TGCGCCAGCAGCTTGGTCGGGGGAACCGAGACCCAGTACTTC
.	.	TRBV12-3/TRBV12-4	TRBJ2-2	CASSLHGELVF	TGTGCCAGCAGTTTACACGGGGAGCTGGTTTTT
many	TRBD1	TRBV27	TRBJ1-6	CASTDRFGNSPLHF	TGTGCCAGCACGGACAGGTTCGGTAATTCACCCCTCCACTTT
many	.	TRBV6-5	TRBJ2-5	CASSYSWGAAEETQYF	TGTGCCAGCAGTTACTCTTGGGGGGCTGCAGAAGAGACCCAGTACTTC
medium-sized	TRBD2	TRBV6-5	TRBJ2-3	CASSYSGGRATDTQYF	TGTGCCAGCAGTTACTCCGGCGGGAGGGCCACAGATACGCAGTATTTT
.	.	TRBV10-2	TRBJ1-6	CASTLGGSPLHF	TGCGCCAGCACCCTTGGGGGCTCACCCCTCCACTTT
few	TRBD1	TRBV2	TRBJ1-1	CASTWDRGDEAFF	TGTGCCAGCACTTGGGACAGAGGAGATGAAGCTTTCTTT
.	.	TRBV3-1	TRBJ2-2	CASSQAGIGELFF	TGTGCCAGCAGCCAGGCCGGGATCGGGGAGCTGTTTTTT
.	.	TRBV3-1	TRBJ2-1	CASSQDQGFSYNEQFF	TGTGCCAGCAGCCAGGACCAGGGGTTTTCCTACAATGAGCAGTTCTTC
once	TRBD2	TRBV4-1	TRBJ2-7	CASSTRLAGAYEQYF	TGCGCCAGCAGCACCAGACTAGCGGGAGCCTACGAGCAGTACTTC
.	.	TRBV18	TRBJ2-7	CASSPETGKLYEQYF	TGTGCCAGCTCACCAGAGACGGGAAAGCTTTACGAGCAGTACTTC
few	TRBD2	TRBV6-1	TRBJ2-2	CASSEWLAGDSGELFF	TGTGCCAGCAGTGAATGGTTAGCGGGAGACAGCGGGGAGCTGTTTTTT
.	.	TRBV28	TRBJ2-7	CASSQSSYEQYF	TGTGCCAGCAGCCAGAGCTCCTACGAGCAGTACTTC
.	.	TRBV7-2	TRBJ2-3	CASSTTLGSDTQYF	TGTGCCAGCAGCACCACTCTAGGGTCGGATACGCAGTATTTT
.	.	TRBV7-6	TRBJ2-7	CASSPRVRDEQYF	TGTGCCAGCAGCCCGCGAGTAAGGGACGAGCAGTACTTC
medium-sized	TRBD2	TRBV28	TRBJ2-1	CASSDTSGVYNEQFF	TGTGCCAGCAGTGACACTAGCGGAGTGTACAATGAGCAGTTCTTC
many	.	TRBV6-2/TRBV6-3	TRBJ1-6	CASSYRAENSPLHF	TGTGCCAGCAGTTACCGGGCAGAGAATTCACCCCTCCACTTT
few	.	TRBV6-2/TRBV6-3	TRBJ1-2	CAIIPPPGERGYTF	TGTGCCATCATCCCCCCCCCGGGGGAACGGGGCTACACCTTC
many	TRBD2	TRBV28	TRBJ2-3	CASSLLTSGQITDTQYF	TGTGCCAGCAGCCTATTAACTAGCGGGCAAATCACAGATACGCAGTATTTT
few	TRBD2	TRBV28	TRBJ2-2	CASSPSGGRNTGELFF	TGTGCCAGCAGCCCTAGCGGGGGCAGGAACACCGGGGAGCTGTTTTTT
.	.	TRBV5-1	TRBJ1-6	CASSPSDNSPLHF	TGCGCCAGCAGCCCGTCGGATAATTCACCCCTCCACTTT
.	.	TRBV24-1	TRBJ2-1	CVTSARDNEQFF	TGTGTCACCAGTGCCAGGGACAATGAGCAGTTCTTC
many	TRBD1	TRBV11-2	TRBJ2-5	CASRDRQGIGETQYF	TGTGCCAGCAGAGATCGACAGGGAATCGGAGAGACCCAGTACTTC
.	TRBD2	TRBV27	TRBJ2-3	CASSFGTSLTDTQYF	TGTGCCAGCAGCTTCGGGACTAGCCTTACAGATACGCAGTATTTT